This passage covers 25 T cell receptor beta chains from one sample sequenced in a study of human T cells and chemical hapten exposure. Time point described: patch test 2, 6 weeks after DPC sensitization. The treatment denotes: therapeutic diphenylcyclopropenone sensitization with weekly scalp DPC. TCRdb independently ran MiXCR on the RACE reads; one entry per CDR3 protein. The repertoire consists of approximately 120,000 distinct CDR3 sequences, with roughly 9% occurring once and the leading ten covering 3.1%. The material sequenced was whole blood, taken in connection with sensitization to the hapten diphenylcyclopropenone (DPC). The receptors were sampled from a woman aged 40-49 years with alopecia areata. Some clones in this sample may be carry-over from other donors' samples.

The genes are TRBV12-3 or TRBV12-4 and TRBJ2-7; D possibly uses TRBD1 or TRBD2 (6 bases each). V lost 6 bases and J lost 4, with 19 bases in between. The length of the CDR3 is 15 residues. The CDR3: CASSQERGAPYEQYF. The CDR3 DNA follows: TGTGCCAGCAGCCAGGAGAGGGGGGCGCCTTACGAGCAGTACTTC.

CDR3 bases: TGTGCCAGCAAAGAAGCTAACTATGGCTACACCTTC. Translated, it gives CASKEANYGYTF. The chain combines TRBV6-5 with TRBJ1-2; D gene uncertain. The CDR3 is made up of 12 amino acids. Germline assignment: CDR1 MNHEY and CDR2 SVGAGI. V was shortened by 7 bases and J by 0 bases, with 6 bases between the two germline ends.

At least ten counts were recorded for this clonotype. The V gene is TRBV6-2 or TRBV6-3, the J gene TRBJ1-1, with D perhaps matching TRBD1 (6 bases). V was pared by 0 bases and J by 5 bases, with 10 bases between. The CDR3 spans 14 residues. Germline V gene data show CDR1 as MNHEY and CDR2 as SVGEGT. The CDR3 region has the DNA TGTGCCAGCAGTTACTCGAAACAGGGAACTGAAGCTTTCTTT. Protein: CASSYSKQGTEAFF.

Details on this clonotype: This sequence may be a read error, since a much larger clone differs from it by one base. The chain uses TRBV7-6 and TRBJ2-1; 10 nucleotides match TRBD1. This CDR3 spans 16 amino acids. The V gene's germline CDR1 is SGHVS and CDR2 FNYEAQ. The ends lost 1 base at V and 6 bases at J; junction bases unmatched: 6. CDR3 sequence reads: CASSLGWTGGINEQFF. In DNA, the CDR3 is TGTGCCAGCAGCTTAGGATGGACAGGGGGTATCAATGAGCAGTTCTTC.

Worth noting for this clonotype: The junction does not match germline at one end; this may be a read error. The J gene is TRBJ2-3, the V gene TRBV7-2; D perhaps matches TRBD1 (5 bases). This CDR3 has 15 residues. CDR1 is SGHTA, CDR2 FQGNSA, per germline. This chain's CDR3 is CASSSQTESTGTQYF. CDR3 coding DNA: TGTGCCAGCAGCTCACAGACGGAGAGCACAGGTACGCAGTATTTT.

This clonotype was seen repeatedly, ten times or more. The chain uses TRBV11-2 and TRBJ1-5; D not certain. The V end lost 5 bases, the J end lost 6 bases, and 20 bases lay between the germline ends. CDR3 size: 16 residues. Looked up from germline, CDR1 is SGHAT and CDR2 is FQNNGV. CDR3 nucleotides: TGTGCCAGCAGCCAGAGGCTAGGGCAACCAAGTCAGCCCCAGCATTTT. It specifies CASSQRLGQPSQPQHF.

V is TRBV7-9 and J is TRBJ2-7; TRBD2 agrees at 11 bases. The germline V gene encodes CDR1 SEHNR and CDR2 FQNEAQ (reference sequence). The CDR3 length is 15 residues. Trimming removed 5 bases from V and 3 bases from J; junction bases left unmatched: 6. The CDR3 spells CASSPLAGERYEQYF. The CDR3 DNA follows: TGTGCCAGCAGCCCACTAGCGGGGGAACGCTACGAGCAGTACTTC.

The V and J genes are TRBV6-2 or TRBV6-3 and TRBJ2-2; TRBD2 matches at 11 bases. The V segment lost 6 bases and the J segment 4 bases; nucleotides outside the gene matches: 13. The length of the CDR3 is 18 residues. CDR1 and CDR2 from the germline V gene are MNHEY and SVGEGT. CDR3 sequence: CASSRASGLAGSTGELFF. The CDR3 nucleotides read TGTGCCAGCAGCCGCGCCTCCGGACTAGCGGGTAGCACCGGGGAGCTGTTTTTT.

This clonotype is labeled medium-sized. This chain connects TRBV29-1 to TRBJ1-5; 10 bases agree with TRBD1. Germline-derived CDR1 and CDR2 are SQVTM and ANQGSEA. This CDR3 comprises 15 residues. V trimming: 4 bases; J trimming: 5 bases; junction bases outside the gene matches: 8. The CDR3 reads CSVGGTGDRDQPQHF. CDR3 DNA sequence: TGCAGCGTTGGGGGGACAGGGGATCGGGATCAGCCCCAGCATTTT.

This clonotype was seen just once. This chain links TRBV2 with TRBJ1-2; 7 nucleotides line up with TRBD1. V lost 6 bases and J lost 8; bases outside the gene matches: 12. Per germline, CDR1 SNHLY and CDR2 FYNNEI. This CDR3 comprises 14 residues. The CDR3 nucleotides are TGTGCCAGCAGGGCCGGGACAGTGGGCAGCGGCTACACCTTC. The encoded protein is CASRAGTVGSGYTF.

CDR3 region: CASSIWTGALTEAFF. The CDR3 bases are TGTGCCAGCAGCATCTGGACAGGAGCCCTCACTGAAGCTTTCTTT. The chain joins TRBV7-2 to TRBJ1-1, with TRBD1 matching over 7 bases. This CDR3 has 15 residues. The V gene's germline CDR1 is SGHTA and CDR2 FQGNSA. The J segment lost 4 bases and the V segment lost 5 bases, leaving 10 bases of the junction unmatched. Supplemented by reference TRBV7-2 and TRBJ1-1, the full variable domain reads GAGVSQSPSNKVTEKGKDVELRCDPISGHTALYWYRQSLGQGLEFLIYFQGNSAPDKSGLPSDRFSAERTGGSVSTLTIQRTQQEDSAVYLCASSIWTGALTEAFFGQGTRLTVV.

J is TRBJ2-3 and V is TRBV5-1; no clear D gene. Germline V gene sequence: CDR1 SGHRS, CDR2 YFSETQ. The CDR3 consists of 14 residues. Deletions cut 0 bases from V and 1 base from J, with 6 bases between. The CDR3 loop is CASSLVTRTDTQYF. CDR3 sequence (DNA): TGCGCCAGCAGCTTGGTTACTCGCACAGATACGCAGTATTTT.

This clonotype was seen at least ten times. This chain's CDR3 is CASSQEWGQPQHF. CDR3 sequence (DNA): TGTGCCAGCAGCCAAGAGTGGGGTCAGCCCCAGCATTTT. The chain is built from TRBV4-2 and TRBJ1-5; D not resolved. Germline loops: CDR1 LGHNA, CDR2 YNFKEQ. V was pared by 0 bases and J by 6 bases, with 6 bases between. This CDR3 comprises 13 residues.

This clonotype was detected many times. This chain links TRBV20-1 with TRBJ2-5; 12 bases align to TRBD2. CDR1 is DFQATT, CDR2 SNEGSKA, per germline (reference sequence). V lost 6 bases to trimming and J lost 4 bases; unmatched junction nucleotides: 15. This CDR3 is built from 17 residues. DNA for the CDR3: TGCAGTGCCAAGGAGACTAGCGGGGGCCTAACGGCAGAGACCCAGTACTTC. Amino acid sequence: CSAKETSGGLTAETQYF.

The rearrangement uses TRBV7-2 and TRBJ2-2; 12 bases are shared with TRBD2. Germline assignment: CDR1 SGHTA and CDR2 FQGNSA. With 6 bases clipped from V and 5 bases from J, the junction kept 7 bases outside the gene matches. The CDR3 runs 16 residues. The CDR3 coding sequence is TGTGCCAGCAGTCTACTAGCGGGGGGTCGGACCGGGGAGCTGTTTTTT. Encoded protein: CASSLLAGGRTGELFF.

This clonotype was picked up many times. In DNA, the CDR3 is TGTGCCATCAGTGAGACCGGGCCAGATACGCAGTATTTT. This codes for CAISETGPDTQYF. The V call is TRBV10-3, the J call TRBJ2-3; D gene ambiguous. Germline V gene lookup returns CDR1 ENHRY and CDR2 SYGVKD. V lost 2 bases, J lost 4 bases, and 7 bases lay in between. The CDR3 totals 13 residues.

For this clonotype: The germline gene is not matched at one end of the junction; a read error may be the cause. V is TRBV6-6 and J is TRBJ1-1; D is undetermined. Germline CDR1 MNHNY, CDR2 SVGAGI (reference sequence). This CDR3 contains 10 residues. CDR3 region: CASGYTEAFF. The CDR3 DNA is TGTGCCAGCGGTTACACTGAAGCTTTCTTT.

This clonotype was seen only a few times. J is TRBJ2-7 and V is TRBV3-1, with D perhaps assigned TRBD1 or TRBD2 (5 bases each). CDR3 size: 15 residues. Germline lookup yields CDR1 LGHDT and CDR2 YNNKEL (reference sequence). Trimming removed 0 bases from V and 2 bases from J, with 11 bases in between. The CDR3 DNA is TGTGCCAGCAGCCAAGAGTTCGGGGCCCCCTACGAGCAGTACTTC. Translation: CASSQEFGAPYEQYF.

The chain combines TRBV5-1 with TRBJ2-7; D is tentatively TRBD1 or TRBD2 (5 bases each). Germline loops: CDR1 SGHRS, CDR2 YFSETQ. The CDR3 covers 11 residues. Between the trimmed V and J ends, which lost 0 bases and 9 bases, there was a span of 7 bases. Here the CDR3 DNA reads TGCGCCAGCAGCTTGGCAGGGAGGCAGTACTTC. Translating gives CASSLAGRQYF.

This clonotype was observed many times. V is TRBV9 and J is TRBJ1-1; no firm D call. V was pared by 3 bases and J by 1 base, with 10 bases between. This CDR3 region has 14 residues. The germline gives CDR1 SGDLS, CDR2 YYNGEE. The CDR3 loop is CASSATPQNTEAFF. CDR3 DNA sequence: TGTGCCAGCAGCGCAACTCCTCAGAACACTGAAGCTTTCTTT.

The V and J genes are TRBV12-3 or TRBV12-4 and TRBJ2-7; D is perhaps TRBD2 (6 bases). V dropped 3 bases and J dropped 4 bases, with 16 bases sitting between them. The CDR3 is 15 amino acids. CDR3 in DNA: TGTGCCAGCAGTTTTACGGGGGTGCGAGCTTACGAGCAGTACTTC. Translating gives CASSFTGVRAYEQYF.

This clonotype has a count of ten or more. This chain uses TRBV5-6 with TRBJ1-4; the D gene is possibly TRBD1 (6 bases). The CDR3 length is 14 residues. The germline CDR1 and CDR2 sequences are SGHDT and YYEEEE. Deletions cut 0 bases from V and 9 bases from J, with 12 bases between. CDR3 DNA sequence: TGTGCCAGCAGCTTGGACAGGGAGGGTAAAAAACTGTTTTTT. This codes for CASSLDREGKKLFF.

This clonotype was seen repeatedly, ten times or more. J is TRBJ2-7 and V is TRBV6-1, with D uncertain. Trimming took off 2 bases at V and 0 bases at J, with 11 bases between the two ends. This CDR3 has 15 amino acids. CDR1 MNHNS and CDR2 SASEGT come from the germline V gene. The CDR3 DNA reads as TGTGCCAGCAGTGAATCCCCTCTTAACTCCTACGAGCAGTACTTC. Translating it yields CASSESPLNSYEQYF.

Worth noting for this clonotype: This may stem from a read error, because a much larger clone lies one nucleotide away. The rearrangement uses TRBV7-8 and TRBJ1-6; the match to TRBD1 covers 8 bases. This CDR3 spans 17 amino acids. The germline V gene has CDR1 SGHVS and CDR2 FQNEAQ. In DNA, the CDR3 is TGTGTCAGCAGCCCGACTGACAGGGGAGTTTGGAATTCACCCCTCCACTTT. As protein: CVSSPTDRGVWNSPLHF.

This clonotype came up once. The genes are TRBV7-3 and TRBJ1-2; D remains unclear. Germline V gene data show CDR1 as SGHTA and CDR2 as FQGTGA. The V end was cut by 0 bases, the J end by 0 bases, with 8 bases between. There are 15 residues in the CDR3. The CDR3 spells CASSLTRASNYGYTF. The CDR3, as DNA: TGTGCCAGCAGCTTAACGAGGGCCTCTAACTATGGCTACACCTTC.